This entry lists 24 T cell receptor beta chains sequenced from one sample in a study of blood T cells in healthy people across ages. Alongside a J-beta primer mix, a sample-barcoded 5' primer served in a second PCR lasting about 7 to 11 cycles. TCRdb used MiXCR to reprocess the 5' RACE reads, holding one entry per CDR3 protein. The sample holds hundreds of thousands of distinct CDR3 sequences; 29% are singletons and the top ten take roughly 17%. Sequenced sample: blood. The receptor set was obtained from a woman aged 80 or older in good health.

The CDR3 loop reads CSARVRGGSTYEQYF. The CDR3 bases are TGCAGTGCTAGAGTTCGAGGGGGCTCAACCTACGAGCAGTACTTC. The chain joins TRBV20-1 to TRBJ2-7; 7 bases are shared with TRBD1. CDR3 length: 15 residues. Germline V lookup: CDR1 DFQATT, CDR2 SNEGSKA (reference sequence). Trimming removed 1 base from V and 2 bases from J; junction bases left unmatched: 8.

This clonotype was found many times. The chain recombines TRBV2 with TRBJ2-3; D is undetermined. The CDR3 extends over 13 amino acids. Per the germline V gene, CDR1 is SNHLY and CDR2 is FYNNEI. Trimming removed 6 bases at V and 4 bases at J, with 11 bases between. The CDR3 nucleotides read TGTGCCAGCAGCGCCACAAGCCCAGATACGCAGTATTTT. Translating gives CASSATSPDTQYF.

Comment on this clonotype: One junction end does not reproduce the germline sequence, and a read error may be involved. The chain carries TRBV18 and TRBJ2-1; D not certain. The J call may not be correct, given that the DNA end is closer to TRBJ2-7. CDR1 is KGHSH, CDR2 LQKENI, per germline. The CDR3 is made up of 12 amino acids. The CDR3 DNA follows: TGTGCCTGCTCACCAAATTCGGATGAGCAGTACTTC. Translated: CACSPNSDEQYF.

At least ten counts were recorded for this clonotype. CDR3 sequence: CASSEEGLGNEQFF. CDR3 nucleotide sequence: TGTGCCAGCAGTGAAGAGGGGCTGGGAAATGAGCAGTTCTTC. The chain combines TRBV2 with TRBJ2-1, with D perhaps TRBD1 (5 bases). The CDR3 is 14 residues long. V lost 1 base, J lost 7 bases, and 11 bases lay in between. In germline, CDR1 is SNHLY, CDR2 FYNNEI.

This clonotype was seen at least ten times. The chain couples TRBV10-3 to TRBJ1-5, with 9 bases lining up with TRBD1. CDR1 is ENHRY and CDR2 is SYGVKD in the germline V gene. This CDR3 has 14 residues. V was pared by 6 bases and J by 6 bases, with 6 bases of the junction left unmatched. CDR3 nucleotides: TGTGCCATCAGGGAAACAGGGGGCAGTCAGCCCCAGCATTTT. Translation: CAIRETGGSQPQHF.

This sequence joins TRBV5-1 and TRBJ1-1, with 8 bases that match TRBD1. With 4 bases clipped from V and 3 bases from J, the junction kept 11 bases outside the gene matches. The CDR3 runs to 16 residues. CDR1 and CDR2 from the germline V gene are SGHRS and YFSETQ. For the CDR3, the DNA is TGCGCCAGCAGCGACCACAGGGGGTCAGTCTACACTGAAGCTTTCTTT. Translation: CASSDHRGSVYTEAFF. Complete variable domain (other parts from reference TRBV5-1 and TRBJ1-1): KAGVTQTPRYLIKTRGQQVTLSCSPISGHRSVSWYQQTPGQGLQFLFEYFSETQRNKGNFPGRFSGRQFSNSRSEMNVSTLELGDSALYLCASSDHRGSVYTEAFFGQGTRLTVV.

This rearrangement joins TRBV29-1 to TRBJ2-3; the D gene could be TRBD1 or TRBD2 (5 bases each). Deletions cut 6 bases from V and 10 bases from J, with 14 bases between. The CDR3 is made up of 11 amino acids. The germline CDR1 and CDR2 sequences are SQVTM and ANQGSEA. The CDR3 sequence: CSVALRGPQYF. CDR3 bases: TGCAGCGTCGCCCTTAGGGGACCGCAGTATTTT.

This clonotype was recorded at least ten times. The V gene is TRBV3-1, the J gene TRBJ2-7; 9 bases map to TRBD2. The CDR3 has 16 amino acids. Germline V gene lookup returns CDR1 LGHDT and CDR2 YNNKEL (reference sequence). V shed 3 bases and J 5 bases; nucleotides not matched to a gene: 11. CDR3 loop: CASSQGLAGRPNEQYF. The CDR3 DNA reads TGTGCCAGCAGCCAGGGCCTAGCGGGGAGGCCTAACGAGCAGTACTTC.

This clonotype was detected ten times or more. The chain links TRBV5-1 to TRBJ1-2, with D tentatively TRBD1 (5 bases). The germline CDR1 and CDR2 sequences are SGHRS and YFSETQ. Trimming removed 5 bases at V and 5 bases at J, with 7 bases between. The CDR3 sequence is 11 residues long. DNA for the CDR3: TGCGCCAGCAGGACAGTATATGGCTACACCTTC. This gives the protein CASRTVYGYTF.

A word on this clonotype: An end of the junction does not agree with germline; a read error may underlie this. The chain employs TRBV6-2 or TRBV6-3 and TRBJ2-5, with D uncertain. Germline V gene sequence: CDR1 MNHEY, CDR2 SVGEGT. This CDR3 is built from 14 residues. The CDR3 reads CASRYWGFQEAQYF. Here the CDR3 DNA reads TGTGCCAGCAGGTACTGGGGTTTCCAAGAGGCCCAGTACTTC.

The table lists this clonotype with many counts. This rearrangement joins TRBV20-1 to TRBJ2-1; 15 positions match TRBD2. The germline gives CDR1 DFQATT, CDR2 SNEGSKA (reference sequence). V lost 7 bases to trimming and J lost 10 bases; unmatched junction nucleotides: 5. This CDR3 is built from 13 residues. The CDR3 is CSVTGLAGGEQFF. CDR3 nucleotides: TGCAGTGTGACGGGACTAGCGGGGGGAGAGCAGTTCTTC.

In the case of this clonotype: A much larger clonotype is one base distant, so this may be a read error. The genes are TRBV7-2 and TRBJ1-2; D gene ambiguous. There are 15 residues in the CDR3. Germline lookup yields CDR1 SGHTA and CDR2 FQGNSA. The CDR3 region is CAGSSQSGRGYGYTF. The CDR3 DNA reads TGTGCCGGCAGCTCACAAAGCGGACGGGGCTATGGCTACACCTTC. Variable domain in full (rest from reference TRBV7-2 and TRBJ1-2): GAGVSQSPSNKVTEKGKDVELRCDPISGHTALYWYRQSLGQGLEFLIYFQGNSAPDKSGLPSDRFSAERTGGSVSTLTIQRTQQEDSAVYLCAGSSQSGRGYGYTFGSGTRLTVV.

In this sample, this clonotype turned up a few times. This sequence joins TRBV12-3 or TRBV12-4 and TRBJ1-1; the D is unclear. V lost 1 base and J 0 bases, leaving 9 bases between the germline ends. This CDR3 comprises 15 residues. For the CDR3, the DNA is TGTGCCAGCAGTTTAGAAGAGGGCATGAACACTGAAGCTTTCTTT. As protein: CASSLEEGMNTEAFF.

This clonotype was picked up many times. This chain connects TRBV7-2 to TRBJ2-3; D is undetermined. The CDR3 consists of 11 residues. Germline V gives CDR1 SGHTA, CDR2 FQGNSA. Between the trimmed V and J ends, which lost 6 bases and 2 bases, there was a span of 3 bases. DNA for the CDR3: TGTGCCAGCAGAACCACAGATACGCAGTATTTT. Encoded protein: CASRTTDTQYF. The full variable domain, rest sourced from reference TRBV7-2 and TRBJ2-3, is GAGVSQSPSNKVTEKGKDVELRCDPISGHTALYWYRQSLGQGLEFLIYFQGNSAPDKSGLPSDRFSAERTGGSVSTLTIQRTQQEDSAVYLCASRTTDTQYFGPGTRLTVL.

The sample holds a few counts of this clonotype. The chain has TRBV19 and TRBJ2-3; 8 bases are a match to TRBD2. This CDR3 has 16 residues. Losses at the gene ends were 1 base for V and 0 bases for J; bases not matched to a gene: 3. Looked up from germline, CDR1 is LNHDA and CDR2 is SQIVND (reference sequence). This chain's CDR3 is CASSIVPSGSTDTQYF. Written as DNA, the CDR3 is TGTGCCAGTAGTATAGTTCCTAGCGGGAGCACAGATACGCAGTATTTT. Full variable domain (rest looked up from reference TRBV19 and TRBJ2-3): DGGITQSPKYLFRKEGQNVTLSCEQNLNHDAMYWYRQDPGQGLRLIYYSQIVNDFQKGDIAEGYSVSREKKESFPLTVTSAQKNPTAFYLCASSIVPSGSTDTQYFGPGTRLTVL.

This clonotype was seen ten or more times. The rearrangement uses TRBV14 and TRBJ2-5; no firm D call. The CDR3 extends over 16 amino acids. CDR1 SGHDN and CDR2 FVKESK come from the germline V gene. Trimming stripped 6 bases from V and 5 bases from J, with 22 bases between. The CDR3 region is CASSHQLALGKETQYF. CDR3 nucleotide sequence: TGTGCCAGCAGTCACCAGTTGGCGTTGGGGAAGGAGACCCAGTACTTC.

The chain couples TRBV6-1 to TRBJ1-6; 7 bases map to TRBD1. Germline loops: CDR1 MNHNS, CDR2 SASEGT. This CDR3 is built from 15 residues. V gave up 8 bases and J gave up 10 bases; unmatched junction bases: 14. The CDR3 DNA follows: TGTGCCAGCGGGCAGGGGGAGGGCATGAGGTCACCCCTCCACTTT. This encodes CASGQGEGMRSPLHF.

The V and J genes are TRBV20-1 and TRBJ1-1; D might be TRBD1 (5 bases). The germline CDR1 and CDR2 sequences are DFQATT and SNEGSKA (reference sequence). V lost 0 bases and J lost 4, with 15 bases in between. The CDR3 is made up of 15 amino acids. The chain's CDR3 is CSARDKGMVGTEAFF. CDR3 nucleotide sequence: TGCAGTGCTAGAGATAAGGGGATGGTTGGCACTGAAGCTTTCTTT.

This clonotype appeared many times. The V call is TRBV10-3, the J call TRBJ2-3, with 7 bases lining up with TRBD2. Germline V lookup: CDR1 ENHRY, CDR2 SYGVKD. This CDR3 is 13 amino acids long. Unmatched junction bases numbered 4, after V lost 8 bases and J lost 2 bases. The CDR3 DNA reads as TGTGCCATCTCCGGGACTAACACAGATACGCAGTATTTT. Its translation: CAISGTNTDTQYF.

This clonotype was counted at least ten times. The chain joins TRBV3-1 to TRBJ2-1, with 7 bases matching TRBD2. Per germline, CDR1 LGHDT and CDR2 YNNKEL (reference sequence). The CDR3 consists of 14 residues. Trimming at V came to 1 base and at J to 7 bases, leaving 4 bases not matched to a gene. The CDR3 region has the DNA TGTGCCAGCAGCCAAGGGGGGGGTGGAAATGAGCAGTTCTTC. Protein sequence: CASSQGGGGNEQFF.

In this sample, this clonotype turned up many times. The CDR3 loop is CASISGGSQRNQPQHF. CDR3 bases: TGTGCCAGCATCTCCGGCGGCAGCCAGCGAAATCAGCCCCAGCATTTT. V gene TRBV6-2 or TRBV6-3 combines with J gene TRBJ1-5; D is uncertain. Germline loops: CDR1 MNHEY, CDR2 SVGEGT. CDR3 length: 16 amino acids. V was shortened by 7 bases and J by 4 bases, with 20 bases between the two germline ends.

With respect to this clonotype: Given a much more abundant clone one base away, this may be a read error. This chain connects TRBV20-1 to TRBJ2-1; D perhaps matches TRBD1 (5 bases). The tail of the sequence fits TRBJ2-7 better, so the J call may be wrong. This CDR3 spans 15 amino acids. The germline V gene encodes CDR1 DFQATT and CDR2 SNEGSKA (reference sequence). Here the CDR3 DNA reads TGCAGTGCTAGAGCGCAGTGGGGCTCCTACAATGAGCAGTACTTC. Protein: CSARAQWGSYNEQYF.

This clonotype has ten or more counts. The rearrangement links TRBV10-3 to TRBJ2-3, with D possibly being TRBD2 (6 bases). V lost 5 bases and J 2 bases, leaving 17 bases between the germline ends. CDR1 is ENHRY, CDR2 SYGVKD, per germline. The CDR3 totals 16 residues. The CDR3 DNA reads as TGTGCCATCAGTTCAAATGCGGGGTCGAACACAGATACGCAGTATTTT. Amino acids: CAISSNAGSNTDTQYF.

The table lists this clonotype with many counts. The gene calls are TRBV7-2 and TRBJ2-7; 11 nucleotides line up with TRBD2. The CDR3 totals 16 residues. Germline lookup yields CDR1 SGHTA and CDR2 FQGNSA. The V and J ends lost 5 bases and 5 bases, in that order; junction bases with no gene match: 11. The CDR3 DNA sequence: TGTGCCAGCAGCCAAATAGCGGGGGGGTTTCTCGACGAGCAGTACTTC. Its translation: CASSQIAGGFLDEQYF.